This TCR beta chain was sequenced in a study of T-cell reconstitution after alpha-beta-depleted transplantation in children. Whole-study results and caveats: Reportedly, roughly two months post-transplant, alpha-beta T cells arose from several hundred expanded graft clones. One year after transplant, T-cell counts and diversity came mostly from newly produced T cells. Certain patients had high TCRbeta diversity at day 60, and it came from recipient T cells and thymic progenitors that survived.

This clonotype was detected many times. Its antigen is not known. Deletions cut 0 bases from V and 7 bases from J, with 7 bases between. Germline CDR1 is LGHDT and CDR2 is YNNKEL (reference sequence). CDR3 length: 12 residues. Unique molecular identifiers were built into the TCRbeta library. TCRdb re-called the PCR reads through MiXCR, storing one row per CDR3 protein. The sample carries about 980,000 distinct CDR3 sequences, roughly 31% recorded once. Here the sequenced sample was PBMCs, mostly from graft donor cells, taken 360 days after TCRalphabeta/CD19-depleted stem cell transplant. The TCR originated in a boy under two years old who had a stem cell transplant for SCID, so the T cells may come from the graft donor. The genes are TRBV3-1 and TRBJ2-7; D is uncertain. The CDR3 here is CASSQEMREQYF. The DNA for the CDR3 is TGTGCCAGCAGCCAAGAGATGAGGGAGCAGTACTTC.